This passage covers 16 T cell receptor beta chains from one sample sequenced in a study of T-cell reconstitution after alpha-beta-depleted transplantation in children. Preparation of the TCRbeta library involved a method that used unique molecular identifiers. TCRdb itself ran the PCR reads through MiXCR, one entry per CDR3 protein. Of hundreds of thousands of distinct CDR3 sequences in the sample, roughly 17% are singletons; the top ten hold over 25%. The sample consisted of PBMCs, mostly from graft donor cells, taken 360 days after TCRalphabeta/CD19-depleted stem cell transplant. Receptors were obtained from a boy younger than two who had a stem cell transplant for Wiskott-Aldrich syndrome, so the T cells may come from the graft donor.

The chain couples TRBV24-1 to TRBJ2-5; unclear D gene. The CDR3 spans 14 residues. Germline loops: CDR1 KGHDR, CDR2 SFDVKD. Deletions cut 5 bases from V and 0 bases from J, with 9 bases between. CDR3 DNA sequence: TGTGCCACCAGTGGCCAGCCGTACCAAGAGACCCAGTACTTC. As protein: CATSGQPYQETQYF.

In this sample, this clonotype turned up a few times. The chain is built from TRBV6-2 or TRBV6-3 and TRBJ2-7; TRBD2 matches at 7 bases. This CDR3 comprises 17 residues. The V gene end was trimmed by 10 bases and the J gene end by 2 bases; junction bases not matched to a gene: 20. Germline CDR1 reads MNHEY; CDR2 reads SVGEGT. CDR3 nucleotides: TGTGCCACCTCTCGCAGGCGGGAGCTTGCCGGGACCTACGAGCAGTACTTC. Translation: CATSRRRELAGTYEQYF.

This clonotype was recorded at least ten times. The chain recombines TRBV5-1 with TRBJ2-7; D not resolved. Trimming removed 4 bases from V and 0 bases from J, with 8 bases in between. Germline lookup yields CDR1 SGHRS and CDR2 YFSETQ. This CDR3 is 13 amino acids long. CDR3 region: CASSQDNSYEQYF. Written as DNA, the CDR3 is TGCGCCAGCAGCCAAGACAACTCCTACGAGCAGTACTTC. Full variable domain (missing parts from reference TRBV5-1 and TRBJ2-7): KAGVTQTPRYLIKTRGQQVTLSCSPISGHRSVSWYQQTPGQGLQFLFEYFSETQRNKGNFPGRFSGRQFSNSRSEMNVSTLELGDSALYLCASSQDNSYEQYFGPGTRLTVT.

This clonotype was observed a handful of times. Here the CDR3 DNA reads TGTGCCAGTAGTATACGTAGGGGCGATGAAGCTTTCTTT. Amino acid sequence: CASSIRRGDEAFF. The chain combines TRBV19 with TRBJ1-1; a weak D match, TRBD1 (5 bases). In germline, CDR1 is LNHDA, CDR2 SQIVND (reference sequence). This CDR3 is 13 amino acids long. Trimming took off 2 bases at V and 7 bases at J, with 11 bases between the two ends. The whole variable domain, remainder taken from reference TRBV19 and TRBJ1-1, is DGGITQSPKYLFRKEGQNVTLSCEQNLNHDAMYWYRQDPGQGLRLIYYSQIVNDFQKGDIAEGYSVSREKKESFPLTVTSAQKNPTAFYLCASSIRRGDEAFFGQGTRLTVV.

This chain connects TRBV30 to TRBJ2-1; TRBD1 might be the D (5 bases). V dropped 5 bases and J dropped 5 bases, with 7 bases sitting between them. This CDR3 region has 11 residues. The germline V gene encodes CDR1 GTSNPN and CDR2 SVGIG (reference sequence). The CDR3 region is CAWARDNEQFF. In DNA, the CDR3 is TGTGCCTGGGCCAGGGACAATGAGCAGTTCTTC.

The rearrangement joins TRBV23-1 to TRBJ2-7; tentatively, D is TRBD1 (6 bases). TRBV23-1 is recorded as an ORF, its role being uncertain. The CDR3 covers 12 residues. Trimming pared 9 bases from V and 0 bases from J, leaving 9 bases between. CDR3 DNA: TGCGCCAGACACAGGGACTCCTACGAGCAGTACTTC. Translation: CARHRDSYEQYF.

This clonotype appeared a few times. J is TRBJ2-5 and V is TRBV5-1; 8 bases match TRBD1. Germline V CDR1 and CDR2: SGHRS, YFSETQ. This CDR3 is built from 16 residues. The J segment lost 5 bases and the V segment lost 5 bases, leaving 14 bases of the junction unmatched. CDR3 sequence: CASRNLGQGARETQYF. CDR3 in DNA: TGCGCCAGCAGAAACCTCGGACAGGGAGCGAGGGAGACCCAGTACTTC.

The chain is built from TRBV11-2 and TRBJ2-1, with 11 bases lining up with TRBD2. Germline V gene lookup returns CDR1 SGHAT and CDR2 FQNNGV. The CDR3 sequence is 16 residues long. J was trimmed by 4 bases and V by 5 bases; bases with no gene match: 7. The CDR3 region is CASSRGTSGKYNEQFF. The CDR3 bases are TGTGCCAGCAGCCGAGGGACTAGCGGAAAATACAATGAGCAGTTCTTC.

The rearrangement uses TRBV28 and TRBJ2-1; 11 bases line up with TRBD1. V lost 2 bases, J lost 9 bases, and 6 bases stayed unmatched. The CDR3 length is 15 residues. Germline V CDR1 and CDR2: MDHEN, SYDVKM. The CDR3 DNA follows: TGTGCCAGCAGTTTACCGGGACAGGGGGGAAGTGAGCAGTTCTTC. Translating it yields CASSLPGQGGSEQFF.

Turning to this clonotype: At one end the junction does not follow the germline gene, possibly because of a read error. CDR3 sequence: CRAMTSGVSTDTQYF. CDR3 DNA: TGCAGGGCTATGACTAGCGGGGTGAGCACAGATACGCAGTATTTT. The J gene is TRBJ2-3, the V gene TRBV20-1; 11 bases line up with TRBD2. Germline CDR1 is DFQATT and CDR2 is SNEGSKA (reference sequence). The CDR3 sequence is 15 residues long.

The table lists this clonotype with a few counts. This chain connects TRBV24-1 to TRBJ2-1; 13 nucleotides align to TRBD2. The V gene end was trimmed by 5 bases and the J gene end by 1 base; junction bases not matched to a gene: 7. There are 18 residues in the CDR3. CDR1 and CDR2 from the germline V gene are KGHDR and SFDVKD. This chain's CDR3 is CATSGGTSGAISYNEQFF. The CDR3 DNA is TGTGCCACCAGTGGGGGGACTAGCGGGGCCATTTCCTACAATGAGCAGTTCTTC.

The chain uses TRBV24-1 and TRBJ2-1; 9 bases fit TRBD2. This CDR3 has 17 amino acids. Per the germline V gene, CDR1 is KGHDR and CDR2 is SFDVKD. With 0 bases clipped from V and 6 bases from J, the junction kept 8 bases outside the gene matches. CDR3 nucleotides: TGTGCCACCAGTGATTTGCAGGGACTAGCAAACCCCAATGAGCAGTTCTTC. Its protein product is CATSDLQGLANPNEQFF.

This clonotype was seen a handful of times. The chain couples TRBV11-1 to TRBJ2-1; 14 nucleotides match TRBD2. Trimming at V came to 2 bases and at J to 4 bases, leaving 7 bases not matched to a gene. The germline gives CDR1 SGHAT, CDR2 FQDESV (reference sequence). The CDR3 contains 18 residues. The CDR3 coding sequence is TGTGCCAGCAGCTTACCCCGGACTAGCGGGGGGTTATACAATGAGCAGTTCTTC. Translating it yields CASSLPRTSGGLYNEQFF. The variable domain in full, completed from reference TRBV11-1 and TRBJ2-1, reads EAEVAQSPRYKITEKSQAVAFWCDPISGHATLYWYRQILGQGPELLVQFQDESVVDDSQLPKDRFSAERLKGVDSTLKIQPAELGDSAMYLCASSLPRTSGGLYNEQFFGPGTRLTVL.

This clonotype turned up a few times. CDR3 protein: CASSLSDFTDTQYF. Written as DNA, the CDR3 is TGCGCCAGCAGCTTGTCAGATTTCACAGATACGCAGTATTTT. The gene calls are TRBV5-1 and TRBJ2-3, with D hard to call. The germline V gene has CDR1 SGHRS and CDR2 YFSETQ. The CDR3 has 14 amino acids. V shed 1 base and J shed 2 bases, with 8 bases lying between them.

This clonotype was detected only a few times. V usage is TRBV11-2 and J usage is TRBJ2-3, with TRBD2 matching 12 bases. CDR3 length: 20 residues. In germline, CDR1 is SGHAT, CDR2 FQNNGV. J lost 6 bases, V lost 3 bases, and 19 bases had no gene match. CDR3 sequence reads: CASSLVSLAGGPGVGDTQYF. The DNA for the CDR3 is TGTGCCAGCAGCTTGGTCTCCCTAGCGGGAGGGCCGGGTGTGGGGGATACGCAGTATTTT.

This clonotype has only a few counts. This sequence joins TRBV6-2 or TRBV6-3 and TRBJ2-1, with a weak D call TRBD1 (6 bases). V lost 4 bases, J lost 2 bases, and 12 bases lay in between. This CDR3 region has 15 residues. Per the germline V gene, CDR1 is MNHEY and CDR2 is SVGEGT. CDR3 nucleotide sequence: TGTGCCAGCAGTTCCAGGGGCCGGACCTACAATGAGCAGTTCTTC. It is translated as CASSSRGRTYNEQFF.